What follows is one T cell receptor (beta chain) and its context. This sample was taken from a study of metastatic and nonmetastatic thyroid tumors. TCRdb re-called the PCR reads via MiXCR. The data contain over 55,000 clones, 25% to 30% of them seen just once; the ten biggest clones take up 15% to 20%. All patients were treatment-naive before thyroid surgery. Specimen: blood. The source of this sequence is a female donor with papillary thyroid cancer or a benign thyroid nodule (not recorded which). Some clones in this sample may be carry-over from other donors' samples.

This CDR3 is CASSPIRSYNSPLHF. CDR3 DNA sequence: TGTGCCAGCAGCCCGATCCGGTCCTATAATTCACCCCTCCACTTT. The rearrangement links TRBV3-1 to TRBJ1-6; D remains unclear. This CDR3 contains 15 residues. V lost 4 bases to trimming and J lost 1 base, with 8 bases between them. Germline V gene data show CDR1 as LGHDT and CDR2 as YNNKEL (reference sequence).